One sample yielded the 15 T cell receptor beta chains listed below, sequenced in a study of T cells in Graves' hyperthyroidism and ophthalmopathy. What was amplified from RNA transcripts were TCR beta CDR3 regions. With the HTBI primer set, the TCR CDR3 went through a first round of RT-PCR. TCRdb itself ran the multiplex PCR reads through MiXCR, one entry per CDR3 protein. This sample has fewer than 110,000 distinct CDR3 sequences, with approximately 15% found just once. Sample: blood. These receptors were collected from a woman in her 50s with Graves' hyperthyroidism.

This clonotype was detected ten times or more. This rearrangement joins TRBV9 to TRBJ2-7; 9 bases agree with TRBD2. The CDR3 covers 13 residues. Germline CDR1 reads SGDLS; CDR2 reads YYNGEE. V shed 0 bases and J 5 bases; nucleotides not matched to a gene: 0. The CDR3: CASSVASGDEQYV. Written as DNA, the CDR3 is TGTGCCAGCAGCGTAGCTAGCGGGGACGAGCAGTACGTC.

This clonotype was found many times. The chain couples TRBV11-2 to TRBJ2-2; D ambiguous. Deletions cut 2 bases from V and 5 bases from J, with 15 bases between. This CDR3 is built from 16 residues. Looked up from germline, CDR1 is SGHAT and CDR2 is FQNNGV. DNA for the CDR3: TGTGCCAGCAGCTTACTTAGAGTAGAGTCTACCGGGGAGCTGTTTTTT. Protein sequence: CASSLLRVESTGELFF.

In this sample, this clonotype turned up many times. The chain uses TRBV29-1 and TRBJ1-2, with 7 positions matching TRBD1. The trim removed 6 bases at V and 7 bases at J, leaving 11 bases unmatched. CDR1 is SQVTM, CDR2 ANQGSEA, per germline. This CDR3 has 13 residues. The chain's CDR3 is CSVTRDREAGYTF. The CDR3 bases are TGCAGCGTGACTCGAGACAGGGAAGCTGGCTACACCTTC. Filled out from reference TRBV29-1 and TRBJ1-2, the complete variable domain reads SAVISQKPSRDICQRGTSLTIQCQVDSQVTMMFWYRQQPGQSLTLIATANQGSEATYESGFVIDKFPISRPNLTFSTLTVSNMSPEDSSIYLCSVTRDREAGYTFGSGTRLTVV.

This clonotype was observed at least ten times. The chain uses TRBV18 and TRBJ1-3, with a possible D match to TRBD1 (6 bases). In germline, CDR1 is KGHSH, CDR2 LQKENI. The CDR3 loop spans 18 amino acids. Trimming pared 0 bases from V and 4 bases from J, leaving 19 bases between. The CDR3 DNA reads as TGTGCCAGCTCACCACCGTCTGTACGGGGGCTTGCGGGAAACACCATATATTTT. Translated: CASSPPSVRGLAGNTIYF. The whole variable domain, remainder taken from reference TRBV18 and TRBJ1-3, is NAGVMQNPRHLVRRRGQEARLRCSPMKGHSHVYWYRQLPEEGLKFMVYLQKENIIDESGMPKERFSAEFPKEGPSILRIQQVVRGDSAAYFCASSPPSVRGLAGNTIYFGEGSWLTVV.

This clonotype has a handful of counts. This sequence joins TRBV19 and TRBJ2-1; D gene ambiguous. CDR3 length: 13 amino acids. Between the trimmed V and J ends, which lost 10 bases and 0 bases, there was a span of 10 bases. Germline V lookup: CDR1 LNHDA, CDR2 SQIVND (reference sequence). CDR3 loop: CATDDRSYNEQFF. CDR3 bases: TGTGCCACCGACGATCGCTCCTACAATGAGCAGTTCTTC.

This clonotype was detected ten times or more. The V and J genes are TRBV7-6 and TRBJ2-7; tentatively, D is TRBD1 or TRBD2 (6 bases each). Germline CDR1 is SGHVS and CDR2 is FNYEAQ. The CDR3 spans 15 residues. V dropped 2 bases and J dropped 2 bases, with 13 bases sitting between them. The CDR3: CASSLTPGGAYEQYF. For the CDR3, the DNA is TGTGCCAGCAGCTTAACCCCCGGGGGCGCCTACGAGCAGTACTTC.

Many counts were recorded for this clonotype. This sequence joins TRBV5-8 and TRBJ2-5; 8 bases agree with TRBD2. The CDR3 runs 20 residues. V lost 3 bases to trimming and J lost 6 bases; unmatched junction nucleotides: 25. CDR1 is SGHTS and CDR2 is YDEGEE in the germline V gene. This CDR3 reads CASSSPTPGLGQQATKTQYF. Written as DNA, the CDR3 is TGTGCCAGCAGCTCTCCAACACCGGGACTAGGCCAACAAGCCACCAAGACCCAGTACTTC.

This clonotype has at least ten counts. J is TRBJ2-1 and V is TRBV18; weak D call: TRBD1 (5 bases). The V end was cut by 3 bases, the J end by 2 bases, with 11 bases between. The CDR3 has 15 amino acids. The germline V gene encodes CDR1 KGHSH and CDR2 LQKENI. The CDR3 protein is CASSPGPQTYNEQFF. CDR3 nucleotide sequence: TGTGCCAGCTCACCGGGGCCTCAAACCTACAATGAGCAGTTCTTC.

This clonotype was observed at least ten times. This sequence joins TRBV14 and TRBJ1-1; 7 bases agree with TRBD1. CDR1 and CDR2 (germline): SGHDN, FVKESK. The CDR3 extends over 14 amino acids. V dropped 3 bases and J dropped 1; count of bases not matched to a gene: 2. CDR3 protein: CASSQGQSNTEAFF. The CDR3 nucleotides are TGTGCCAGCAGCCAGGGACAGTCGAACACTGAAGCTTTCTTT.

Concerning this clonotype: The junction differs from germline at one of its ends, possibly a read error. As DNA, the CDR3 is TGTGCCATCAGTGAACGTCGAGCCGACAATGAGCAGTCCTTC. Translation: CAISERRADNEQSF. The rearrangement uses TRBV10-3 and TRBJ2-1, with D unclear. CDR1 and CDR2 (germline): ENHRY, SYGVKD. The CDR3 totals 14 residues.

This clonotype has more than one count but fewer than ten. The CDR3 loop reads CASSSLGAAEQFF. CDR3 DNA: TGTGCCAGCAGCTCCCTGGGCGCGGCCGAGCAGTTCTTC. The V gene is TRBV7-3, the J gene TRBJ2-1; no reliable D call. The CDR3 is 13 residues long. V lost 4 bases, J lost 10 bases, and 14 bases lay in between. Germline lookup yields CDR1 SGHTA and CDR2 FQGTGA.

This clonotype was counted ten times or more. J is TRBJ1-1 and V is TRBV3-1, with no clear D. Germline V gene data show CDR1 as LGHDT and CDR2 as YNNKEL (reference sequence). Trimming shortened V by 0 bases and J by 1 base, and 15 bases separated the two germline ends. The CDR3 runs 17 residues. In DNA form, the CDR3 reads TGTGCCAGCAGCCAAGAATCGTATATAGGGTGGAACACTGAAGCTTTCTTT. Translating gives CASSQESYIGWNTEAFF.

This clonotype was seen repeatedly, ten times or more. V and J are TRBV6-1 and TRBJ2-2; no firm D call. This CDR3 contains 13 residues. In germline, CDR1 is MNHNS, CDR2 SASEGT. The V and J ends lost 8 bases and 1 base respectively, with 8 bases between them. The CDR3 loop is CASPEQNTGELFF. The CDR3 DNA is TGTGCCAGCCCGGAGCAGAACACCGGGGAGCTGTTTTTT.

This clonotype was detected many times. The chain has TRBV2 and TRBJ1-2; TRBD1 is a possible D gene (6 bases). Trimming removed 5 bases from V and 7 bases from J, with 17 bases in between. The CDR3 runs 14 residues. Germline CDR1 is SNHLY and CDR2 is FYNNEI. The CDR3 bases are TGTGCCAGCAGTTGGGACCGGGGGGGCTCTGGCTACACCTTC. This encodes CASSWDRGGSGYTF.

In its sample, this clonotype was seen many times. The V gene is TRBV6-5, the J gene TRBJ2-4, with 8 bases matching TRBD2. The V segment lost 0 bases and the J segment 1 base; nucleotides outside the gene matches: 2. The V gene's germline CDR1 is MNHEY and CDR2 SVGAGI. The CDR3 runs 16 residues. CDR3 sequence: CASSYSGGRAKNIQYF. CDR3 DNA: TGTGCCAGCAGTTACTCGGGCGGGAGGGCCAAAAACATTCAGTACTTC.